The present TCR beta chain was sequenced within a study of blood T cell repertoires in COVID-19. Study in general: The samples span acute and convalescent COVID-19 from the United States, Italy and Spain. PBMCs, B-cell-depleted T cells, or T cells were the source of the cDNA or gDNA that made up the material.

Per the study methods: Amplification of reference gene primers provided the estimated nucleated cell counts. Sequencing was performed with immunoSEQ multiplex PCR; in TCRdb, only in-frame clones are kept and a portion is missing. The V and J calls and the clone size are those of that table, but D and trimming were determined from the DNA. The data contain just over 250,000 clones, around 87% of them singletons. With 11 bases clipped from V and 4 bases from J, the junction kept 10 bases outside the gene matches. The germline V gene has CDR1 MDHEN and CDR2 SYDVKM. This CDR3 contains 13 residues. The sequenced material came from peripheral blood. This chain connects TRBV28 to TRBJ1-1, with 7 positions matching TRBD1. This receptor was obtained from a woman aged 45 to 65 with acute or convalescent COVID-19. CDR3 sequence reads: CAEQGYGGTEAFF. CDR3 DNA sequence: TGTGCCGAACAGGGGTATGGGGGCACTGAAGCTTTCTTT.